The 26 T cell receptor beta chains below come from one sample, sequenced in a study of monozygotic twins with inflammatory bowel disease. TCRdb reanalyzed the 5' RACE reads and collapses them to one entry per CDR3 protein, without DNA. The sample table sets out around 100,000 distinct CDR3 sequences. Sequenced sample: blood. The receptors originated from a human donor with ulcerative colitis or Crohn's disease, or a healthy co-twin of an affected twin (not recorded which).

The CDR3 here is CASSANKVEKLFF. V gene TRBV7-9 combines with J gene TRBJ1-4. CDR1 is SEHNR and CDR2 is FQNEAQ in the germline V gene (reference sequence). The CDR3 sequence is 13 residues long. Filled out from reference TRBV7-9 and TRBJ1-4, the complete variable domain reads DTGVSQNPRHKITKRGQNVTFRCDPISEHNRLYWYRQTLGQGPEFLTYFQNEAQLEKSRLLSDRFSAERPKGSFSTLEIQRTEQGDSAMYLCASSANKVEKLFFGSGTQLSVL.

The V and J genes are TRBV12-3 or TRBV12-4 and TRBJ2-1. CDR3 length equals 14 residues. CDR3 amino acids: CASSADFRYNEQFF.

This chain links TRBV10-2 with TRBJ2-7; TCRdb designates TRBD1, a call that cannot be tested without DNA. The CDR3 sequence is 16 residues long. Germline lookup yields CDR1 WSHSY and CDR2 SAAADI. The CDR3 here is CASSGSGEFSGYEQYF.

V usage is TRBV2 and J usage is TRBJ1-2; without DNA, the TCRdb call of TRBD1 cannot be checked. The CDR3 has 14 amino acids. Germline CDR1 is SNHLY and CDR2 is FYNNEI. CDR3 in amino acids: CASIEDSLGYGYTF.

CDR3 in amino acids: CSARRQALNEQFF. This chain uses TRBV20-1 with TRBJ2-1. The CDR3 is 13 residues long. Germline values: CDR1 DFQATT, CDR2 SNEGSKA (reference sequence).

CDR3 sequence: CASSFSPSHNEQLF. The gene calls are TRBV12-3 or TRBV12-4 and TRBJ2-1; TCRdb gives TRBD2 as the D gene, but with no DNA this cannot be confirmed. The CDR3 loop spans 14 amino acids.

The chain's CDR3 is CASSFSWVSLYEQYF. This sequence joins TRBV7-2 and TRBJ2-7; the TCRdb D gene call, TRBD1, has no DNA to confirm it. Looked up from germline, CDR1 is SGHTA and CDR2 is FQGNSA. This CDR3 contains 15 residues.

The chain carries TRBV7-2 and TRBJ2-3; there is no DNA to check the TCRdb D call of TRBD1. This CDR3 comprises 15 residues. Looked up from germline, CDR1 is SGHTA and CDR2 is FQGNSA. The CDR3 loop is CASRTLGGGTDTQYF. Complete variable domain (other parts from reference TRBV7-2 and TRBJ2-3): GAGVSQSPSNKVTEKGKDVELRCDPISGHTALYWYRQSLGQGLEFLIYFQGNSAPDKSGLPSDRFSAERTGGSVSTLTIQRTQQEDSAVYLCASRTLGGGTDTQYFGPGTRLTVL.

V is TRBV5-1 and J is TRBJ2-1; TCRdb indicates TRBD2, and absent DNA this call remains unverified. The CDR3 has 14 residues. From germline, CDR1 is SGHRS and CDR2 YFSETQ. The CDR3 sequence is CASNAGGINNEQFF.

The rearrangement links TRBV6-1 to TRBJ2-1; TCRdb calls TRBD2, which cannot be checked without DNA. The CDR3 is 13 residues long. Germline loops: CDR1 MNHNS, CDR2 SASEGT. The CDR3 reads CASGRLGFDEQFF.

The V gene is TRBV7-2, the J gene TRBJ2-3; TCRdb names TRBD1, which stays unverified in the absence of DNA. The germline V gene encodes CDR1 SGHTA and CDR2 FQGNSA. The CDR3 sequence is 16 residues long. CDR3 protein: CASSRDPGQPTDTQYF.

The chain recombines TRBV4-3 with TRBJ2-3; with no DNA, the TCRdb D assignment of TRBD2 cannot be verified. CDR3 length: 15 amino acids. CDR1 is LGHNA, CDR2 YSLEER, per germline. The CDR3 sequence: CASSQDRTLTDTQYF.

CDR3 sequence reads: CASSLMDTRENEQYF. The V gene is TRBV12-3 or TRBV12-4, the J gene TRBJ2-7; TCRdb selects TRBD1, and the lack of DNA leaves this call unchecked. The CDR3 is made up of 15 amino acids.

V gene TRBV27 combines with J gene TRBJ2-2. This CDR3 region has 15 residues. Germline V gene sequence: CDR1 MNHEY, CDR2 SMNVEV (reference sequence). CDR3 protein: CASSLSRTDSGELFF.

The genes are TRBV20-1 and TRBJ2-3; TCRdb picks TRBD2, but there is no DNA to check that call. CDR1 is DFQATT and CDR2 is SNEGSKA in the germline V gene (reference sequence). The CDR3 is 20 amino acids. The CDR3 reads CSARDLLGMGRMIYTDTQYF.

The chain uses TRBV20-1 and TRBJ2-1; TCRdb reports TRBD2, a call that lacks DNA to check it against. This CDR3 spans 14 amino acids. Germline V lookup: CDR1 DFQATT, CDR2 SNEGSKA (reference sequence). The CDR3 here is CSAARLAGEGEQFF.

The chain couples TRBV7-2 to TRBJ1-3. This CDR3 region has 14 residues. Germline CDR1 SGHTA, CDR2 FQGNSA. This CDR3 is CASSLEGYRNTIYF.

The chain links TRBV7-2 to TRBJ2-1; TCRdb calls TRBD1, which cannot be checked without DNA. There are 13 residues in the CDR3. Germline V CDR1 and CDR2: SGHTA, FQGNSA. The CDR3 spells CASSSLQGSEQFF.

The rearrangement uses TRBV5-6 and TRBJ2-1. Germline V gene lookup returns CDR1 SGHDT and CDR2 YYEEEE. The CDR3 covers 12 residues. The CDR3 here is CASSLVWNEQFF.

The chain recombines TRBV7-8 with TRBJ1-1; the TCRdb call, TRBD1, lacks DNA for checking. In germline, CDR1 is SGHVS, CDR2 FQNEAQ. The CDR3 has 16 residues. This chain's CDR3 is CASSNLRQGLNTEAFF.

The chain uses TRBV27 and TRBJ2-1. Germline V gene data show CDR1 as MNHEY and CDR2 as SMNVEV (reference sequence). There are 17 residues in the CDR3. This CDR3 reads CASSFGGLRVTYNEQFF.

The gene calls are TRBV12-3 or TRBV12-4 and TRBJ1-1; TCRdb calls TRBD1, which cannot be checked without DNA. This CDR3 comprises 13 residues. CDR3: CASSLAGGTEAFF.

This sequence joins TRBV14 and TRBJ2-7; the D call from TCRdb, TRBD2, cannot be confirmed without DNA. The CDR3 totals 14 residues. The germline V gene encodes CDR1 SGHDN and CDR2 FVKESK. This CDR3 reads CASSHGWPWGEQYF.

The chain is built from TRBV7-9 and TRBJ2-1; TCRdb names TRBD1, which stays unverified in the absence of DNA. The germline V gene encodes CDR1 SEHNR and CDR2 FQNEAQ (reference sequence). The CDR3 is 15 amino acids. The CDR3 reads CASSSHRGGINEQFF.

The chain carries TRBV5-1 and TRBJ2-7; lacking DNA, the TRBD1 call made by TCRdb goes unchecked. Germline V gene sequence: CDR1 SGHRS, CDR2 YFSETQ. The CDR3 covers 13 residues. CDR3 in amino acids: CASSPRTEGEQYF. Based on the CDR3 plus reference TRBV5-1 and TRBJ2-7, the full variable domain is KAGVTQTPRYLIKTRGQQVTLSCSPISGHRSVSWYQQTPGQGLQFLFEYFSETQRNKGNFPGRFSGRQFSNSRSEMNVSTLELGDSALYLCASSPRTEGEQYFGPGTRLTVT.

The chain combines TRBV4-1 with TRBJ2-1; TCRdb's D call, TRBD2, is unchecked because there is no DNA. CDR1 is MGHRA and CDR2 is YSYEKL in the germline V gene. There are 16 residues in the CDR3. CDR3 sequence: CASSQVLSGGAYEQFF.